One and the same sample provided the 24 T cell receptor beta chains below, sequenced in a study of T-cell reconstitution after alpha-beta-depleted transplantation in children. Construction of the TCRbeta library involved unique molecular identifiers. TCRdb used MiXCR to reprocess the PCR reads, holding one entry per CDR3 protein. Seen here are almost 600,000 distinct CDR3 sequences, 27% observed once, and the top ten hold 30% to 45%. The material was PBMCs, obtained before TCRalphabeta/CD19-depleted stem cell transplant. Receptors were obtained from a boy younger than two with Wiskott-Aldrich syndrome, due to receive a stem cell transplant.

The chain carries TRBV12-3 or TRBV12-4 and TRBJ2-5, with D perhaps being TRBD1 or TRBD2 (5 bases each). The CDR3 length is 15 residues. V dropped 4 bases and J dropped 4 bases, with 16 bases sitting between them. CDR3 sequence: CASSSQPGQLETQYF. CDR3 in DNA: TGTGCCAGCAGTTCACAACCGGGGCAGCTAGAGACCCAGTACTTC.

The rearrangement joins TRBV18 to TRBJ2-7; D is unclear. CDR1 and CDR2 (germline): KGHSH, LQKENI. V lost 2 bases and J 2 bases, leaving 10 bases between the germline ends. CDR3 length: 14 amino acids. As DNA, the CDR3 is TGTGCCAGCTCACCATTTGCTGGCCCCTACGAGCAGTACTTC. The encoded protein is CASSPFAGPYEQYF. Full variable domain (rest looked up from reference TRBV18 and TRBJ2-7): NAGVMQNPRHLVRRRGQEARLRCSPMKGHSHVYWYRQLPEEGLKFMVYLQKENIIDESGMPKERFSAEFPKEGPSILRIQQVVRGDSAAYFCASSPFAGPYEQYFGPGTRLTVT.

This rearrangement joins TRBV5-1 to TRBJ2-1; TRBD2 agrees at 8 bases. Germline CDR1 and CDR2: SGHRS and YFSETQ. This CDR3 spans 15 amino acids. V lost 2 bases and J lost 5; bases outside the gene matches: 6. The CDR3 reads CASSLNSGAHNEQFF. In nucleotides, the CDR3 is TGCGCCAGCAGCTTAAATAGCGGGGCACACAATGAGCAGTTCTTC.

Here the CDR3 reads CASSPYRADHSYEQYF. CDR3 DNA sequence: TGTGCCAGCAGTCCATACAGGGCCGACCACTCCTACGAGCAGTACTTC. J is TRBJ2-7 and V is TRBV27, with a tentative D call TRBD1 (6 bases). The CDR3 extends over 16 amino acids. The germline V gene has CDR1 MNHEY and CDR2 SMNVEV (reference sequence). The ends were cut back, 5 bases at V and 0 bases at J, with 17 bases in the middle.

V and J are TRBV18 and TRBJ2-2; D possibly corresponds to TRBD1 (6 bases). The germline CDR1 and CDR2 sequences are KGHSH and LQKENI. This CDR3 has 15 residues. Deletions cut 3 bases from V and 5 bases from J, with 13 bases between. The CDR3 loop is CASSPIGGWTGELFF. In DNA, the CDR3 is TGTGCCAGCTCACCTATAGGGGGATGGACCGGGGAGCTGTTTTTT. The full variable domain, its missing parts supplied by reference TRBV18 and TRBJ2-2, is NAGVMQNPRHLVRRRGQEARLRCSPMKGHSHVYWYRQLPEEGLKFMVYLQKENIIDESGMPKERFSAEFPKEGPSILRIQQVVRGDSAAYFCASSPIGGWTGELFFGEGSRLTVL.

This clonotype occurred many times. This chain links TRBV20-1 with TRBJ1-5; D gene unclear. With 6 bases removed from V and 3 bases from J, the gap between germline ends came to 12 bases. The CDR3 runs to 13 residues. Germline V CDR1 and CDR2: DFQATT, SNEGSKA (reference sequence). The CDR3 DNA follows: TGCAGTGCAGAACGAGAGCCCAATCAGCCCCAGCATTTT. It yields the protein CSAEREPNQPQHF.

This clonotype was observed many times. The chain is built from TRBV2 and TRBJ2-3; weak D call: TRBD1 (6 bases). The CDR3 extends over 15 amino acids. CDR1 and CDR2 (germline): SNHLY, FYNNEI. The germline V and J ends were trimmed by 5 bases and 4 bases, with 16 bases remaining between them. CDR3 loop: CASSSTGSPADTQYF. Here the CDR3 DNA reads TGTGCCAGCAGTTCAACAGGGAGTCCAGCAGATACGCAGTATTTT. Supplemented by reference TRBV2 and TRBJ2-3, the full variable domain reads EPEVTQTPSHQVTQMGQEVILRCVPISNHLYFYWYRQILGQKVEFLVSFYNNEISEKSEIFDDQFSVERPDGSNFTLKIRSTKLEDSAMYFCASSSTGSPADTQYFGPGTRLTVL.

The rearrangement uses TRBV5-1 and TRBJ1-1; 11 bases line up with TRBD1. CDR3 length equals 15 residues. From germline, CDR1 is SGHRS and CDR2 YFSETQ. V shed 4 bases, J shed 3 bases, and the junction held 5 bases outside the gene matches. The CDR3 is CASSARTGGHTEAFF. For the CDR3, the DNA is TGCGCCAGCAGCGCCCGGACAGGGGGCCACACTGAAGCTTTCTTT. The full variable domain, with the rest looked up from reference TRBV5-1 and TRBJ1-1, is KAGVTQTPRYLIKTRGQQVTLSCSPISGHRSVSWYQQTPGQGLQFLFEYFSETQRNKGNFPGRFSGRQFSNSRSEMNVSTLELGDSALYLCASSARTGGHTEAFFGQGTRLTVV.

This clonotype was seen only a few times. The chain carries TRBV12-3 or TRBV12-4 and TRBJ2-3; D uncertain. This CDR3 comprises 12 residues. Trimming took 1 base from V and 6 from J, leaving 5 bases between them. The CDR3 sequence: CASSLVWDTQYF. The CDR3 bases are TGTGCCAGCAGTTTAGTCTGGGATACGCAGTATTTT.

The table lists this clonotype with a few counts. The chain carries TRBV20-1 and TRBJ2-3, with 8 positions matching TRBD2. Trimming at V came to 4 bases and at J to 2 bases, leaving 8 bases not matched to a gene. The germline CDR1 and CDR2 sequences are DFQATT and SNEGSKA (reference sequence). CDR3 length: 15 residues. The CDR3 protein is CSAKVVAGYTDTQYF. Here the CDR3 DNA reads TGCAGTGCTAAGGTGGTAGCGGGGTACACAGATACGCAGTATTTT.

This clonotype was seen just once. DNA for the CDR3: TGCAGTGCTCAACTAGCGGGATTGTACAATGAGCAGTTCTTC. Translated, it gives CSAQLAGLYNEQFF. The chain carries TRBV20-1 and TRBJ2-1; the match to TRBD2 covers 10 bases. V dropped 5 bases and J dropped 4; count of bases not matched to a gene: 5. CDR1 is DFQATT and CDR2 is SNEGSKA in the germline V gene (reference sequence). The CDR3 has 14 amino acids.

V gene TRBV2 combines with J gene TRBJ2-1; D is uncertain. The germline V gene encodes CDR1 SNHLY and CDR2 FYNNEI. The ends were cut back, 4 bases at V and 0 bases at J, with 13 bases in the middle. The CDR3 loop spans 16 amino acids. The CDR3 nucleotides read TGTGCCAGCAGTGTAGGGCGGCTGAGCTCCTACAATGAGCAGTTCTTC. This encodes CASSVGRLSSYNEQFF.

The V call is TRBV12-3 or TRBV12-4, the J call TRBJ2-2; the D gene is possibly TRBD1 (5 bases). The CDR3 runs 14 residues. With 4 bases removed from V and 5 bases from J, the gap between germline ends came to 11 bases. CDR3 protein: CASSYRQNTGELFF. In nucleotides, the CDR3 is TGTGCCAGCAGTTATAGACAGAATACCGGGGAGCTGTTTTTT.

CDR3 DNA sequence: TGTGCCAGCAGTGAATCCGGGACTAGCCTTGTTACGCAGTATTTT. It encodes CASSESGTSLVTQYF. The genes are TRBV25-1 and TRBJ2-3; 9 bases align to TRBD2. V was pared by 1 base and J by 8 bases, with 7 bases of the junction left unmatched. This CDR3 is built from 15 residues. Germline CDR1 and CDR2: MGHDK and SYGVNS.

This clonotype was counted only a few times. The V call is TRBV28, the J call TRBJ1-1; D is possibly TRBD1 (5 bases). Between the trimmed V and J ends, which lost 11 bases and 4 bases, there was a span of 11 bases. This CDR3 has 11 residues. CDR1 is MDHEN, CDR2 SYDVKM, per germline. CDR3 region: CAGGQSTEAFF. The CDR3 DNA sequence: TGTGCCGGAGGACAATCCACTGAAGCTTTCTTT.

The chain has TRBV10-3 and TRBJ1-1; 9 positions agree with TRBD1. CDR3 length: 14 residues. The V gene's germline CDR1 is ENHRY and CDR2 SYGVKD. The junction had 6 bases not matched to a gene; V was cut back by 3 bases and J by 7 bases. CDR3 coding DNA: TGTGCCATCAGTGAACCGAGGGGACAGGGTGAAGCTTTCTTT. Its translation: CAISEPRGQGEAFF.

The genes are TRBV20-1 and TRBJ2-4; 8 bases are shared with TRBD2. The CDR3 length is 17 residues. CDR1 is DFQATT and CDR2 is SNEGSKA in the germline V gene (reference sequence). Trimming took 1 base from V and 0 from J; bases not matched to a gene: 8. CDR3 in DNA: TGCAGTGCTAGAGTAGGGGGACTAGTGTTAGCCAAAAACATTCAGTACTTC. It is translated as CSARVGGLVLAKNIQYF.

The chain is built from TRBV6-1 and TRBJ2-1; 7 nucleotides align to TRBD2. Germline V gene data show CDR1 as MNHNS and CDR2 as SASEGT. The CDR3 has 13 residues. V lost 5 bases to trimming and J lost 9 bases; unmatched junction nucleotides: 7. DNA for the CDR3: TGTGCCAGCAGTCCGGGACTATCTTTTGAGCAGTTCTTC. It encodes CASSPGLSFEQFF.

The DNA of the CDR3 is TGCAGTGCTGACCTTAGCGGAGGCAGCACAGATACGCAGTATTTT. Translated, it gives CSADLSGGSTDTQYF. The gene calls are TRBV20-1 and TRBJ2-3; weak D call: TRBD2 (6 bases). The germline CDR1 and CDR2 sequences are DFQATT and SNEGSKA (reference sequence). Trimming pared 5 bases from V and 0 bases from J, leaving 15 bases between. This CDR3 region has 15 residues.

The gene calls are TRBV4-2 and TRBJ2-2; TRBD2 matches 7 bases. CDR1 is LGHNA and CDR2 is YNFKEQ in the germline V gene. Germline trimming cut 8 bases from V and 6 bases from J; bases unmatched to any gene: 12. The CDR3 has 15 amino acids. CDR3 residues: CASVESAGVPGELFF. DNA of the CDR3: TGTGCCAGCGTGGAATCGGCGGGAGTTCCCGGGGAGCTGTTTTTT.

This chain uses TRBV12-3 or TRBV12-4 with TRBJ2-3; D is ambiguous. The ends were cut back, 6 bases at V and 4 bases at J, with 8 bases in the middle. The length of the CDR3 is 12 residues. CDR3 coding DNA: TGTGCCAGCAGCAAGTATCCAGATACGCAGTATTTT. It yields the protein CASSKYPDTQYF.

This clonotype was seen a few times. V gene TRBV6-1 combines with J gene TRBJ1-2; TRBD1 might be the D (6 bases). Germline values: CDR1 MNHNS, CDR2 SASEGT. V was trimmed by 4 bases and J by 8 bases, leaving 14 bases between them. The CDR3 length is 13 residues. CDR3 sequence reads: CASSAIQGGGYTF. CDR3 nucleotide sequence: TGTGCCAGCAGTGCCATACAGGGAGGAGGCTACACCTTC.

The sample holds a few counts of this clonotype. This chain joins TRBV6-5 and TRBJ2-1; perhaps TRBD1 as D (6 bases). Germline lookup yields CDR1 MNHEY and CDR2 SVGAGI. With 4 bases removed from V and 8 bases from J, the gap between germline ends came to 15 bases. The length of the CDR3 is 14 residues. CDR3 in amino acids: CASSSGQKRDEQFF. The CDR3 coding sequence is TGTGCCAGCAGTTCCGGACAGAAACGCGATGAGCAGTTCTTC.

The chain employs TRBV12-3 or TRBV12-4 and TRBJ2-2; tentative D call: TRBD1 (6 bases). This CDR3 comprises 15 residues. V was clipped by 4 bases and J by 1 base, with 10 bases between them. This chain's CDR3 is CASSSTGLNTGELFF. CDR3 nucleotides: TGTGCCAGCAGTTCGACAGGCCTGAACACCGGGGAGCTGTTTTTT.